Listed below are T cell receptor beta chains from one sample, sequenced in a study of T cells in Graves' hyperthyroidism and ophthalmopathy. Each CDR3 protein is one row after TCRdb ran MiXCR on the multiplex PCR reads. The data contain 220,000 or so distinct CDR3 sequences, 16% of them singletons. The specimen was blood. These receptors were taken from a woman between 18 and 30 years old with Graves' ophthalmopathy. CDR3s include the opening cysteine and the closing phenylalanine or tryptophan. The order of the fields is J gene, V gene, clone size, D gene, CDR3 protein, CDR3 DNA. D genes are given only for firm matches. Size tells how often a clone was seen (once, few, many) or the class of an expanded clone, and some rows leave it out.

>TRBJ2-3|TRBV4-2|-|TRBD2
CASSQGTSGAKTDTQYF
TGTGCCAGCAGCCAGGGGACTAGCGGGGCTAAAACAGATACGCAGTATTTT
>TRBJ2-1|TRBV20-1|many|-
CSLRAGTSSSYNEQFF
TGCAGTCTTAGGGCCGGGACATCGAGCTCCTACAATGAGCAGTTCTTC
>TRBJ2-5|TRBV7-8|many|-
CASSSISQETQYF
TGTGCCAGCAGCTCTATTTCACAAGAGACCCAGTACTTC
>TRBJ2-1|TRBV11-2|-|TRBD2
CASTPSGRYEQFF
TGTGCCAGCACCCCTAGCGGGAGGTATGAGCAGTTCTTC
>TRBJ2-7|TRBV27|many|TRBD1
CASSLGTGPYEQYF
TGTGCCAGCAGCCTCGGGACAGGGCCCTACGAGCAGTACTTC
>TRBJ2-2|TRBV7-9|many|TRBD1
CASSSQGVTGELFF
TGTGCCAGCAGCAGCCAGGGGGTCACCGGGGAGCTGTTTTTT
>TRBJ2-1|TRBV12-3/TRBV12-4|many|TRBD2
CASSWGLVDEQFF
TGTGCCAGCAGTTGGGGACTAGTAGATGAGCAGTTCTTC
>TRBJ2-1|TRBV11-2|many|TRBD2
CASSPRTSGSPIGGEQFF
TGTGCCAGCAGCCCGCGGACTAGCGGGAGCCCCATTGGAGGTGAGCAGTTCTTC
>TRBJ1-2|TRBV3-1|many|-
CASSQVPPSSYGYTF
TGTGCCAGCAGCCAAGTCCCCCCCTCGTCCTATGGCTACACCTTC
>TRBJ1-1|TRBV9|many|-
CASSPQHHTEAFF
TGTGCCAGCAGCCCTCAACACCACACTGAAGCTTTCTTT
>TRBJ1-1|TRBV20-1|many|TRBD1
CSASRTGKSTEAFF
TGCAGTGCTAGCCGGACAGGGAAGTCCACTGAAGCTTTCTTT
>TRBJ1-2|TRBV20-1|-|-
CSAAGGQSNYGYTF
TGCAGTGCAGCGGGGGGCCAATCAAACTATGGCTACACCTTC
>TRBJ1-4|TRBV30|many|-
CAWQKSAKLFF
TGTGCCTGGCAAAAGTCCGCTAAACTGTTTTTT
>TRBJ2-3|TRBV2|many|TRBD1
CASRDRERSDTQYF
TGTGCCAGCCGGGACAGGGAACGTTCAGATACGCAGTATTTT
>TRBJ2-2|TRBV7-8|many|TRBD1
CASSLSGTVNTGELFF
TGTGCCAGCAGCTTAAGTGGGACAGTTAACACCGGGGAGCTGTTTTTT
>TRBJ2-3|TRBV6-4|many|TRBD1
CASSLEGAGADTQYF
TGTGCCAGCAGTCTCGAGGGGGCTGGGGCAGATACGCAGTATTTT
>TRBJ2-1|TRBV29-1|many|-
CSVEDGQGLNEQFF
TGCAGCGTTGAAGACGGGCAGGGACTCAATGAGCAGTTCTTC
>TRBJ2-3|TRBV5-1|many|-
CASSLAGVEGLMDTQYF
TGCGCCAGCAGCTTGGCGGGGGTGGAGGGGCTGATGGATACGCAGTATTTT
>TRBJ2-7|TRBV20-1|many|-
CSAPGQKDEQYF
TGCAGTGCCCCCGGACAGAAAGACGAGCAGTACTTC
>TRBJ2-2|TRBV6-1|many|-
CASIWLSNTGELFF
TGTGCCAGCATTTGGCTGTCGAACACCGGGGAGCTGTTTTTT
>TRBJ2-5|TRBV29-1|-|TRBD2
CSVSYPGTSGRKETQYF
TGCAGCGTCTCCTACCCCGGGACTAGCGGGAGGAAAGAGACCCAGTACTTC
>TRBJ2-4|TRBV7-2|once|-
CASSLVFSGLAKNIQYF
TGTGCCAGCAGCTTAGTTTTTTCGGGGCTAGCCAAAAACATTCAGTACTTC
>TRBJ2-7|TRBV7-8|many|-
CASKPGPNYEQYF
TGTGCCAGTAAACCGGGACCAAACTACGAGCAGTACTTC
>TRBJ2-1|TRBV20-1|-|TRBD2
CRTSGRAPGEQFF
TGCAGAACCAGCGGGAGGGCGCCGGGTGAGCAGTTCTTC
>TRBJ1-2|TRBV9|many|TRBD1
CASSVAGRGNDGYTF
TGTGCCAGCAGCGTAGCCGGCAGGGGGAACGATGGCTACACCTTC
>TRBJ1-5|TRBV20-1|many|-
CSARLDTNQPQHF
TGCAGTGCTAGACTGGACACCAATCAGCCCCAGCATTTT
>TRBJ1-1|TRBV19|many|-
CASSIAGRTEAFF
TGTGCCAGTAGTATCGCAGGGAGGACTGAAGCTTTCTTT